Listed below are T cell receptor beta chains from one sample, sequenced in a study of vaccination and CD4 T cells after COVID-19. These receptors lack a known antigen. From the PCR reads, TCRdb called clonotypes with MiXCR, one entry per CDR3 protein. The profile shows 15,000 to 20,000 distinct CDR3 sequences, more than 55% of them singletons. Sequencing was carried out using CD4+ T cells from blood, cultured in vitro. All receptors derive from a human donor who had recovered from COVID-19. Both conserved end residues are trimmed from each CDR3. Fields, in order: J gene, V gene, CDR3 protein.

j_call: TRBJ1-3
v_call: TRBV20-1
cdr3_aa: SARDRVTGNTIY

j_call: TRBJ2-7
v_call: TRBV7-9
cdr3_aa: ASSPTPRDEQY

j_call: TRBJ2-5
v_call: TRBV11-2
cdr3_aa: ASSLGGTSGPLRTQY

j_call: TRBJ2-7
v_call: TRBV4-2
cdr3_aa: ASSRTGTYEQY

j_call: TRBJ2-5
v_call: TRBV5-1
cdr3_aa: ASGSGAGGRETQY

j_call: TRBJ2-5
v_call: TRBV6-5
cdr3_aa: ASSYLTGGGRKTQY

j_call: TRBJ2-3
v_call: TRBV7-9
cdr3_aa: ASSLIDTQY

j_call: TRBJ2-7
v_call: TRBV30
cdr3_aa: AWSVQFEQY

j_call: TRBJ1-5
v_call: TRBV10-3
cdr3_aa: AISPVRGGPNQPQH

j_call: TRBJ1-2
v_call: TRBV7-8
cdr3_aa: ASSFSGDGYT

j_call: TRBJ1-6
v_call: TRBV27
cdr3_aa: ASCPAPGSPLH

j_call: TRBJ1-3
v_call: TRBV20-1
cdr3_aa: SARGRDLIPPTNTIY

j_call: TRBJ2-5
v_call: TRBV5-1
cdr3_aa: ASSLKTSGFIGEETQY

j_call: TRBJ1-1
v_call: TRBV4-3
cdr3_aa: ASSQVGWGGTEAF

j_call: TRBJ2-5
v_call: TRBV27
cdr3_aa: ASRNSLQETQY

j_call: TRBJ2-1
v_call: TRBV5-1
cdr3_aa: ASHLGLHPSYNEQF

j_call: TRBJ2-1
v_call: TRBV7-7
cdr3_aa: ASSSGQYNEQF

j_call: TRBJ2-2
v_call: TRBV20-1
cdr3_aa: SARDRREGTGELF

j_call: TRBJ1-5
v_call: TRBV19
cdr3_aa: ASSLRQVLYSNQPQH

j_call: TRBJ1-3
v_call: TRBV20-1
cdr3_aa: SAMDPRGRNTIY

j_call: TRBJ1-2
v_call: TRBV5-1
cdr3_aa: ASSLGDTGSNYGYT

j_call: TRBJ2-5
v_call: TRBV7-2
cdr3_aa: ASSLRGGRGQETQY

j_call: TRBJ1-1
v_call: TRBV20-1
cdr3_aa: SARVEGAGEAF

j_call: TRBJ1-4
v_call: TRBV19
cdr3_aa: ASRNRKTNEKLF

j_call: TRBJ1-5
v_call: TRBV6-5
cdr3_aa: ASSSGRGNQPQH

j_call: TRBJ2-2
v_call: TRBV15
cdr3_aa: ATSRDLDPGSGELF

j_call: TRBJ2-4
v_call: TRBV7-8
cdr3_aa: ASSPYSLGRDQDKNIQY

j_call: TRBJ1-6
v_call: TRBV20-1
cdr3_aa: SARGGWGSSDSPLH

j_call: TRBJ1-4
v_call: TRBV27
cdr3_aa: ASSVGPHGAKKLF